This T cell receptor (beta chain) derives from a study of human T cells and chemical hapten exposure. A single record per CDR3 protein comes from TCRdb applying MiXCR to the RACE reads. The table has under 50,000 distinct CDR3 sequences, about 7.4% seen once. Time point given: pre-sensitization, week 0. Treatment meaning: therapeutic diphenylcyclopropenone sensitization with weekly scalp DPC. This clonotype was recorded at least ten times. The ends were cut back, 2 bases at V and 8 bases at J, with 13 bases in the middle. Germline V gives CDR1 KGHSH, CDR2 LQKENI. This CDR3 region has 14 residues. Sample: whole blood, taken in connection with sensitization to the hapten diphenylcyclopropenone (DPC). The chain carries TRBV18 and TRBJ2-1; D is unresolved. The TCR sequence derives from a woman between 50 and 59 years old with alopecia areata. Some clones in this sample may be carry-over from other donors' samples. In DNA, the CDR3 is TGTGCCAGCTCACCATCCCCACTGGGCGATGAGCAGTTCTTC. Protein product: CASSPSPLGDEQFF.